Reported below is one TCR beta chain. What this receptor recognizes is not known. No qualities accompany the bases; no much larger clone lies one base away. In light of the paper, this sample's time point label describes: cycle 1 day 1 (C1D1), immediately before nivolumab initiation. Every trial patient had relapsed after autologous stem cell transplantation, and cohorts A, B and C differed in prior brentuximab vedotin exposure. A total of fewer than 70 patients with relapsed/refractory classical Hodgkin lymphoma made up the trial cohort, and each patient's best overall response was complete response, partial response or progressive disease. Single-agent nivolumab was administered to trial patients in the multi-cohort phase II CheckMate 205 trial. Best overall response was determined by an independent review committee according to the 2007 International Working Group response criteria. Trial PBMCs were collected just before the start of nivolumab (C1D1) and during therapy at cycle 2 day 1 and cycle 4 day 1. Peripheral blood was collected in 8 mL Vacutainer Cell Preparation Tubes, from which PBMCs were isolated by centrifugation and then cryopreserved.

The CDR3 holds 14 amino acids from the cysteine to the phenylalanine. The only DNA kept is the CDR3, 42 bases in frame from the first base. The trim is 1 base for V and 6 bases for J, with a gap of 11 bases between the germline ends. The germline V gene provides CDR1 SGHTA and CDR2 FQGNSA. The source of the sample is a study of PD-1 blockade in classical Hodgkin lymphoma (dated by TCRdb to 2020 to 2021). With regard to the full study: Nivolumab dosing was 3 mg/kg intravenously every 2 weeks, continuing until either disease progression or unacceptable toxicity. To define a peripheral blood immune signature of response to PD-1 blockade in classical Hodgkin lymphoma, the study combined TCR beta sequencing with CyTOF.

Summary of the overall study and its limitations: A significant rise by C4D1 was seen in CD4+ but not CD8+ TCR diversity (p=0.0027 vs p=0.16), with the rise being most apparent in complete responders (p=0.02). Trial patients achieving complete response had baseline diversity similar to newly diagnosed patients, whereas partial responders and progressors had significantly lower diversity. Only a single clinical trial cohort was studied, and what caused the repertoire differences, possibly disease activity or prior therapy, remained undefined. Lower diversity was observed in patients in whom nivolumab was started less than 1 year after ASCT, and these patients were excluded from later analyses so that confounding by immune reconstitution would be avoided. Baseline TCR diversity was reported to be lower in newly diagnosed patients than in healthy donors and to be lower still in relapsed/refractory patients.

Genomic DNA was isolated using the Qiagen DNeasy kit from unsorted PBMCs as well as from negatively selected CD4+ and CD8+ fractions. TCR beta CDR3 regions were amplified by immunoSEQ multiplex PCR using primers annealing to V and J segments. Amplification bias was minimized using a synthetic immune receptor repertoire, and residual bias was removed computationally after sequencing. Regarding the original processing steps: Repertoire diversity was quantified as the Shannon entropy index using custom Python scripts. The unsorted, CD4+ and CD8+ repertoires were each analyzed separately, with the exception of combined analyses, where CD4+ and CD8+ sequences were merged in silico. Clonal expansion was defined as a frequency increase of at least 2-fold after treatment compared with C1D1, and clones undetected at baseline were assigned a pseudocount of 0.5. Clones with 0 or 1 copy at C1D1 were defined as singleton clones, while clones with 2 or more copies were defined as non-singleton clones. Clones expanded in unsorted samples were annotated as CD4+, CD8+ or unknown by matching protein sequences in sorted samples from the same patient. Diversity changes from C1D1 to C4D1 were tested in paired samples using Wilcoxon tests. TCRdb limited this immuneACCESS table to in-frame rearrangements with V and J called. A share of clones is missing; checked studies link under half to unresolved V genes, and the rest is unexplained. V and J calls and clone size are as listed in that table; D and trimming were resolved from the DNA. The sample table lists approximately 26,000 clones, 69% of them with a count of one. 3% to 4% of the sample is in the top ten clones.

Recombination linked TRBV7-2 to TRBJ2-3, with the D segment possibly TRBD1 or TRBD2, each aligning over 5 bases. The TCR originated in a human donor with classical Hodgkin lymphoma. Sequencing was performed on peripheral blood mononuclear cells (PBMCs), taken at baseline. DNA sequence: TGTGCCAGCAGCTTAGAGTTCGGGGCTGATACGCAGTATTTT. It encodes CASSLEFGADTQYF.